These 7 T cell receptor beta chains were all obtained from the same sample, sequenced in a study of response to subunit inactivated influenza vaccine. TCRdb ran MiXCR on the RT-PCR reads and lists one entry per CDR3 protein. The data hold some 520,000 distinct CDR3 sequences, with approximately 15% observed a single time. Specimen: CD4+ T cells sorted from PBMCs, collected less than 25 months after vaccination. The source of these receptors is a man aged 50 to 69 who received an inactivated influenza vaccine.

This clonotype was detected a few times. The rearrangement links TRBV20-1 to TRBJ2-1, with a weak D call TRBD1 (6 bases). The CDR3 runs 14 residues. CDR1 and CDR2 (germline): DFQATT, SNEGSKA (reference sequence). V lost 4 bases and J lost 4, with 14 bases in between. The CDR3 reads CSATGQNPYNEQFF. CDR3 nucleotide sequence: TGCAGTGCTACAGGACAGAACCCATACAATGAGCAGTTCTTC.

This clonotype was observed a handful of times. The V call is TRBV20-1, the J call TRBJ2-1, with 12 bases matching TRBD2. CDR3 length equals 16 residues. Trimming at V came to 4 bases and at J to 3 bases, leaving 7 bases not matched to a gene. Germline CDR1 is DFQATT and CDR2 is SNEGSKA (reference sequence). The CDR3 coding sequence is TGCAGTGCTACCGAGACTAGCGGGAGTAACTACAATGAGCAGTTCTTC. This codes for CSATETSGSNYNEQFF.

The rearrangement joins TRBV25-1 to TRBJ2-3, with D possibly matching TRBD2 (5 bases). The germline V and J ends were trimmed by 1 base and 3 bases, with 5 bases remaining between them. The CDR3 runs 13 residues. Per germline, CDR1 MGHDK and CDR2 SYGVNS. CDR3 coding DNA: TGTGCCAGCAGTGAATCGGGGACAGATACGCAGTATTTT. It yields the protein CASSESGTDTQYF.

This clonotype has more than one count but fewer than ten. The J gene is TRBJ1-1, the V gene TRBV7-2; D possibly corresponds to TRBD1 (5 bases). The germline V and J ends were trimmed by 7 bases and 4 bases, with 16 bases remaining between them. The CDR3 totals 14 residues. Germline assignment: CDR1 SGHTA and CDR2 FQGNSA. Written as DNA, the CDR3 is TGTGCCAGCATCAAAGGTAGGGGTGGCACTGAAGCTTTCTTT. Amino acids: CASIKGRGGTEAFF.

This clonotype was seen only a few times. The rearrangement links TRBV20-1 to TRBJ2-5, with 8 positions matching TRBD2. There are 17 residues in the CDR3. The germline V gene has CDR1 DFQATT and CDR2 SNEGSKA (reference sequence). The ends lost 1 base at V and 4 bases at J; junction bases unmatched: 14. CDR3 in DNA: TGCAGTGCTAGAGTTGGAGCAAGCGGGGGTCGAGGAGAGACCCAGTACTTC. It codes for CSARVGASGGRGETQYF.

This clonotype occurred a few times. This rearrangement joins TRBV7-8 to TRBJ2-1; 9 nucleotides match TRBD2. The ends lost 1 base at V and 5 bases at J; junction bases unmatched: 12. Germline V gene lookup returns CDR1 SGHVS and CDR2 FQNEAQ. This CDR3 region has 18 residues. The DNA for the CDR3 is TGTGCCAGCAGCTTAGAATCCTCGTGGCTAGCGGGGAACAATGAGCAGTTCTTC. Amino acids: CASSLESSWLAGNNEQFF. Full variable domain (remainder filled in from reference TRBV7-8 and TRBJ2-1): GAGVSQSPRYKVAKRGQDVALRCDPISGHVSLFWYQQALGQGPEFLTYFQNEAQLDKSGLPSDRFFAERPEGSVSTLKIQRTQQEDSAVYLCASSLESSWLAGNNEQFFGPGTRLTVL.

In this sample, this clonotype turned up a few times. The chain uses TRBV20-1 and TRBJ1-3; D is undetermined. Germline CDR1 reads DFQATT; CDR2 reads SNEGSKA (reference sequence). Trimming shortened V by 0 bases and J by 2 bases, and 14 bases separated the two germline ends. CDR3 length equals 16 residues. CDR3: CSARDPGIKPGNTIYF. The CDR3 bases are TGCAGTGCTAGAGACCCGGGGATTAAGCCTGGAAACACCATATATTTT.